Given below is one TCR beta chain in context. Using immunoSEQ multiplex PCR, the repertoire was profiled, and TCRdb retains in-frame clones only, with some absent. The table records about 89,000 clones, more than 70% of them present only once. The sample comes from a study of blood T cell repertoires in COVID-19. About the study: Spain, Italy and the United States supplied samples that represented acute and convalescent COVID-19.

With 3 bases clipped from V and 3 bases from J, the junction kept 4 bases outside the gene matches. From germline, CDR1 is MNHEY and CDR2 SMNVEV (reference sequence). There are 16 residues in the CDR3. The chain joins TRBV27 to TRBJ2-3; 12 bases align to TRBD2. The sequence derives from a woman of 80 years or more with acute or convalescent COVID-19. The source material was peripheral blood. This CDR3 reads CASSLTSGGNTDTQYF. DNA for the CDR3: TGTGCCAGCAGTTTGACTAGCGGGGGTAATACAGATACGCAGTATTTT.